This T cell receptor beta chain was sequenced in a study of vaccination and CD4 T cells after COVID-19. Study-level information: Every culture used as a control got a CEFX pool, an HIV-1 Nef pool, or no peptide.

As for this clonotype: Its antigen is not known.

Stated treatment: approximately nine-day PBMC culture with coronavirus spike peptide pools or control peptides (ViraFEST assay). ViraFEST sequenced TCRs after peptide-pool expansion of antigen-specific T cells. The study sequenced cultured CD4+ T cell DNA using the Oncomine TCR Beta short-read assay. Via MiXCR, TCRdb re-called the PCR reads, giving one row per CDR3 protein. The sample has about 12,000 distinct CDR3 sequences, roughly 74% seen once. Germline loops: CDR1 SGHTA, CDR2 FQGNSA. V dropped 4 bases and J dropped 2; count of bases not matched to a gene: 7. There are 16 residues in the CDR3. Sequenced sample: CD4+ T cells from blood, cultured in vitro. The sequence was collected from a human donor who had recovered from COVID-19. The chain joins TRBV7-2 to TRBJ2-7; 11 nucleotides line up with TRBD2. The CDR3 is CASSSRLAGNPYEQYF. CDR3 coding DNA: TGTGCCAGCAGCTCTCGACTAGCGGGAAATCCCTACGAGCAGTACTTC.